This T cell receptor (beta chain) originates from a study of CD4 and CD8 cells across lung adenocarcinoma regions. Donors had localized lung adenocarcinoma, a non-small cell lung cancer. One entry per CDR3 protein results from TCRdb running MiXCR on the PCR reads. The sample carries about 12,000 distinct CDR3 sequences, about 45% recorded once. The CDR3 loop spans 13 amino acids. Germline loops: CDR1 SGHVS, CDR2 FNYEAQ. The sequence was obtained from a female donor with lung adenocarcinoma. The CD4 and CD8 labels of this study may be unreliable. Sequencing was carried out using CD8+ T cells from the margin of a lung tumor. The rearrangement links TRBV7-6 to TRBJ2-1; D is perhaps TRBD2 (7 bases). The J call is uncertain, as TRBJ2-7 better fits the DNA end. The DNA of the CDR3 is TGTGCCAGCAGCTCCGGGGGGCCCTACGAGCAGTACTTC. Its protein is CASSSGGPYEQYF.